This T cell receptor beta chain was retrieved from a study of identical twins. Each CDR3 protein gets one entry after TCRdb re-called the 5' RACE reads with MiXCR. The sample lists 430,000 or so distinct CDR3 sequences; roughly 26% were seen once. This clonotype has more than one count but fewer than ten. CDR3 size: 13 residues. Looked up from germline, CDR1 is LNHDA and CDR2 is SQIVND (reference sequence). V was cut by 5 bases and J by 2 bases, with 8 bases left in between. This sample also belongs to another study, concerning T cells expressing NK-cell markers.

The clonotype originates from a woman aged 18-30 years in good health. The chain uses TRBV19 and TRBJ2-3; D is undetermined. Sequencing was done on a sample of CD4+ T cells sorted from blood. The CDR3 loop is CASSLGITDTQYF. In DNA, the CDR3 is TGTGCCAGTAGTCTAGGGATCACAGATACGCAGTATTTT. The whole variable domain, remainder taken from reference TRBV19 and TRBJ2-3, is DGGITQSPKYLFRKEGQNVTLSCEQNLNHDAMYWYRQDPGQGLRLIYYSQIVNDFQKGDIAEGYSVSREKKESFPLTVTSAQKNPTAFYLCASSLGITDTQYFGPGTRLTVL.